This passage covers 8 T cell receptor beta chains from one sample sequenced in a study of T cell responses to AZD1222 COVID-19 vaccine. Clones were sequenced by immunoSEQ multiplex PCR, and TCRdb holds only the in-frame ones, with some missing. The sample lists roughly 100,000 clones; 88% were seen once. The sequencing used peripheral blood, collected on day 0 of AZD1222 vaccination. The source is an adult in good health.

This clone was counted many times. V is TRBV19 and J is TRBJ2-5; D is perhaps TRBD2 (7 bases). The CDR3 extends over 15 amino acids. CDR1 and CDR2 from the germline V gene are LNHDA and SQIVND (reference sequence). Trimming stripped 3 bases from V and 3 bases from J, with 14 bases between. CDR3 bases: TGTGCCAGTAGTATCGGAATAGGGGGGGAAGAGACCCAGTACTTC. This codes for CASSIGIGGEETQYF.

The chain employs TRBV27 and TRBJ1-5; perhaps TRBD1 as D (5 bases). The V end was cut by 3 bases, the J end by 4 bases, with 7 bases between. This CDR3 contains 13 residues. CDR1 is MNHEY and CDR2 is SMNVEV in the germline V gene (reference sequence). Written as DNA, the CDR3 is TGTGCCAGCAGTTTCAGGGCGAATCAGCCCCAGCATTTT. It encodes CASSFRANQPQHF.

The chain links TRBV11-3 to TRBJ2-2; a possible D gene is TRBD1 (6 bases). Per germline, CDR1 SGHNT and CDR2 YENEEA. This CDR3 is built from 13 residues. Deletions cut 5 bases from V and 6 bases from J, with 10 bases between. The DNA of the CDR3 is TGTGCCAGCAGCCGACAGGTCCCCGGGGAGCTGTTTTTT. It specifies CASSRQVPGELFF.

J is TRBJ2-1 and V is TRBV5-6; the D gene is possibly TRBD2 (6 bases). V lost 5 bases and J 4 bases, leaving 16 bases between the germline ends. This CDR3 spans 15 amino acids. Per germline, CDR1 SGHDT and CDR2 YYEEEE. The CDR3 sequence: CASSNTGLMYNEQFF. CDR3 nucleotides: TGTGCCAGCAGTAACACAGGACTAATGTACAATGAGCAGTTCTTC.

The V call is TRBV5-5, the J call TRBJ2-2; 14 nucleotides match TRBD2. The CDR3 is 16 residues long. J lost 5 bases, V lost 0 bases, and 0 bases had no gene match. CDR1 and CDR2 (germline): SGHKS, YYEKEE (reference sequence). The CDR3 protein is CASSLGLAGGTGELFF. For the CDR3, the DNA is TGTGCCAGCAGCTTGGGACTAGCGGGAGGGACCGGGGAGCTGTTTTTT.

The rearrangement joins TRBV15 to TRBJ1-4, with 8 bases identical to TRBD1. The V and J ends lost 1 base and 7 bases, in that order; junction bases with no gene match: 17. CDR3 size: 19 residues. The germline gives CDR1 LNHNV, CDR2 YYDKDF (reference sequence). CDR3 residues: CATSRGATPRGRVFEKLFF. CDR3 nucleotides: TGTGCCACCAGCAGAGGAGCTACACCCAGGGGGCGAGTTTTTGAAAAACTGTTTTTT.

The chain joins TRBV14 to TRBJ2-2, with a tentative D call TRBD1 (5 bases). From germline, CDR1 is SGHDN and CDR2 FVKESK. The CDR3 has 14 residues. The germline V and J ends were trimmed by 4 bases and 0 bases, with 6 bases remaining between them. The CDR3: CASSRTTNTGELFF. CDR3 nucleotide sequence: TGTGCCAGCAGCCGGACAACGAACACCGGGGAGCTGTTTTTT.

Only one count was recorded for this clone. The J gene is TRBJ2-1, the V gene TRBV6-2 or TRBV6-3; TRBD2 matches 8 bases. The junction had 10 bases not matched to a gene; V was cut back by 5 bases and J by 7 bases. Germline assignment: CDR1 MNHEY and CDR2 SVGEGT. This CDR3 region has 15 residues. CDR3 protein: CASSGRGLVVNEQFF. CDR3 DNA: TGTGCCAGCAGTGGGAGGGGACTAGTAGTAAATGAGCAGTTCTTC.